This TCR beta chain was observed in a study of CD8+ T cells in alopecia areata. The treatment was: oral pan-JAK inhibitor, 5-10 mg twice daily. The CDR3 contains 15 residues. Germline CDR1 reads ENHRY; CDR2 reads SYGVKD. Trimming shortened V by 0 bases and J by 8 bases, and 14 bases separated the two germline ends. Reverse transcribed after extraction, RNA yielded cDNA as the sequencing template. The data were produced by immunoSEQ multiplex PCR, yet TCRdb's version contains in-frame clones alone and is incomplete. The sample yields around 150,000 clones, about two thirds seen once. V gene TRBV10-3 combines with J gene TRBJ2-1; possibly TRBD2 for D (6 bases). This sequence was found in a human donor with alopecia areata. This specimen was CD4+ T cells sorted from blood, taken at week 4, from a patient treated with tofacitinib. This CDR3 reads CAISESGGPGHEQFF. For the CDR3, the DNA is TGTGCCATCAGTGAGTCAGGAGGGCCCGGCCATGAGCAGTTCTTC.